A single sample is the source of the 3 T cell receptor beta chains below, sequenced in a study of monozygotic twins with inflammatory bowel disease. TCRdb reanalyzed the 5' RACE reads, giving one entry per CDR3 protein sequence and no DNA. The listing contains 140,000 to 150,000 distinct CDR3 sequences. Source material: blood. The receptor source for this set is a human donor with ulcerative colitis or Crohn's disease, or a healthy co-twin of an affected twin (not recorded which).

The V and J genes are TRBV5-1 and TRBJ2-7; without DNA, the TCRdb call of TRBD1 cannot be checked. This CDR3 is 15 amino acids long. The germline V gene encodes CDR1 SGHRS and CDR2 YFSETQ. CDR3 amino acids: CASSPGGELSYEQYF.

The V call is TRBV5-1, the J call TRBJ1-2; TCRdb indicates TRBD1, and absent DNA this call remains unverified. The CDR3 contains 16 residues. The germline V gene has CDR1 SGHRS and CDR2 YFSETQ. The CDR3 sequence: CASSLLSQARNYGYTF.

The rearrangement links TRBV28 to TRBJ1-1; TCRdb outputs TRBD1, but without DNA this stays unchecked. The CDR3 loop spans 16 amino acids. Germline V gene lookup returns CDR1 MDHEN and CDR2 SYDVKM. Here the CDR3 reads CASSLYPGAGNTEAFF.